This T cell receptor beta chain was captured by sequencing in a study of cytomegalovirus exposure and HLA in healthy donors. About the study: For the approximately 420 genotyped donors, 75% to 90% fell within the Caucasian-associated ancestry cluster.

The primer mix had 60 Vbeta and 13 Jbeta primers. The repertoire was sequenced with immunoSEQ multiplex PCR; TCRdb's copy has only in-frame clones and lacks some. The sample's table shows 150,000 or so clones. This CDR3 is 14 amino acids long. Germline V gene sequence: CDR1 KGHSH, CDR2 LQKENI. The V and J ends lost 4 bases and 5 bases, in that order; junction bases with no gene match: 5. This receptor was identified in a woman aged 45 to 65 in good health and CMV-seronegative. J is TRBJ1-2 and V is TRBV18, with TRBD1 matching over 9 bases. The sequencing sample was made of PBMCs. CDR3 sequence reads: CASSRDRETYGYTF. CDR3 sequence (DNA): TGTGCCAGCTCACGGGACAGGGAAACTTATGGCTACACCTTC.